The present TCR beta chain was sequenced within a study of blood T cells in healthy people across ages. Study-wide results and limits: With age, beta diversity per million T cells declined roughly linearly, significantly by 30 to 40.

Next came a second PCR, run for about 6 to 12 cycles, which used a sample-barcoded 5' primer along with a J-beta primer mix. Each sample yielded at least 2.5 million CDR3-containing paired-end reads. TCRdb re-analysed the 5' RACE reads in MiXCR, keeping a single row per CDR3 protein. This table holds about 640,000 distinct CDR3 sequences, roughly three fifths found once. Germline V gene lookup returns CDR1 LNHNV and CDR2 YYDKDF (reference sequence). CDR3 length: 14 residues. V shed 3 bases and J shed 5 bases, with 11 bases lying between them. About this clonotype: What it binds is not known.

The receptor was isolated from a man in his sixties in good health. This chain links TRBV15 with TRBJ2-1, with TRBD2 as a possible D gene (6 bases). Sequencing input: blood. The chain's CDR3 is CATSRKAGDNEQFF. CDR3 bases: TGTGCCACCAGCAGGAAAGCGGGTGACAATGAGCAGTTCTTC.